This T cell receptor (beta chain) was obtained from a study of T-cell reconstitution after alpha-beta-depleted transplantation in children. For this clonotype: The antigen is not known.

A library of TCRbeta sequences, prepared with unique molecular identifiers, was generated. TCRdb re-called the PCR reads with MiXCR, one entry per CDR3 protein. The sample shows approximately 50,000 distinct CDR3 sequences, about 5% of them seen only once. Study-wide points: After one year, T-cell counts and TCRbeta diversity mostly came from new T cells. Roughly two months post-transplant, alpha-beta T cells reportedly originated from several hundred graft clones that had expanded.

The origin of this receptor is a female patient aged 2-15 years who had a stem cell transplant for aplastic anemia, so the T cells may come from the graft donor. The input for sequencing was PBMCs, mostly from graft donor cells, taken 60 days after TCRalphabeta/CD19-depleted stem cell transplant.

CDR3 amino acids: CASSEEAAYSNQPQHF. For the CDR3, the DNA is TGTGCCAGCAGTGAAGAGGCGGCTTATAGCAATCAGCCCCAGCATTTT. The chain links TRBV6-1 to TRBJ1-5; the D is unclear. V lost 1 base, J lost 0 bases, and 10 bases lay in between. Germline loops: CDR1 MNHNS, CDR2 SASEGT. The length of the CDR3 is 16 residues.